This T cell receptor (beta chain) was sequenced in a study of T cells expressing NK-cell markers. General study findings and limits: Questions lingered over whether expanded NKG2C+ T cell clones were HCMV-specific.

TCRdb re-analyzed the 5' RACE reads; it lists each CDR3 protein once, without DNA. The table for this sample gives about 460,000 distinct CDR3 sequences. On this clonotype itself: Its target is not known.

Germline V lookup: CDR1 MGHDK, CDR2 SYGVNS. This CDR3 region has 15 residues. The sequenced material came from blood T cells: a sorted CD56 or NKG2C T cell subset, CD4+ or CD8+ T cells, or bulk PBMC T cells (not recorded which). The TCR was taken from a woman between 45 and 65 years old in good health. The J gene is TRBJ2-1, the V gene TRBV25-1; the D call from TCRdb, TRBD1, cannot be confirmed without DNA. Here the CDR3 reads CASRPDTGSYNEQFF.